Following are 25 T cell receptor beta chains from one sample sequenced in a study of shared clonotypes between healthy human individuals (dated by TCRdb to 2018 to 2021). The library was prepared using the immunoSEQ multiplex PCR assay. Held by TCRdb, this immuneACCESS table contains in-frame sequences only and omits some clones. Under half of the omission traces to an unresolved V gene where checked; the cause of the rest is unknown. The sample includes about 1.4 million clones, with roughly 96% observed a single time. The ten largest clones capture approximately 1.1% of the sample. The specimen was naive CD4+ T cells sorted from blood. This sample's cell subset or site label indicates: CD45RA+ positively selected. The source is a man between 25 and 39 years old in good health.

The V call is TRBV28, the J call TRBJ2-1, with TRBD1 matching over 10 bases. From germline, CDR1 is MDHEN and CDR2 SYDVKM. This CDR3 has 16 residues. J gave up 4 bases and V 5 bases, and 8 bases lay outside the gene matches. The CDR3, as DNA: TGTGCCAGCAGTATTATAGACAGGGGGCCTTACAATGAGCAGTTCTTC. Translating it yields CASSIIDRGPYNEQFF.

Only one count was recorded for this clone. The V and J genes are TRBV6-1 and TRBJ1-5, with D possibly matching TRBD1 (5 bases). Germline CDR1 MNHNS, CDR2 SASEGT. Trimming took 5 bases from V and 2 from J, leaving 13 bases between them. This CDR3 contains 15 residues. The CDR3 sequence is CASSMRGAGNQPQHF. The CDR3 DNA follows: TGTGCCAGCAGTATGAGGGGCGCGGGCAATCAGCCCCAGCATTTT.

The chain couples TRBV10-3 to TRBJ2-7; 12 nucleotides agree with TRBD1. The germline CDR1 and CDR2 sequences are ENHRY and SYGVKD. The J segment lost 7 bases and the V segment lost 6 bases, leaving 4 bases of the junction unmatched. The CDR3 spans 13 residues. CDR3 amino acids: CAIRGQGAREQYF. As DNA, the CDR3 is TGTGCCATCAGGGGACAGGGGGCGAGGGAGCAGTACTTC.

CDR3 sequence (DNA): TGTGCCAGCAGTGAAGCGCGGACTGCTGGAAACACCATATATTTT. Protein sequence: CASSEARTAGNTIYF. V usage is TRBV2 and J usage is TRBJ1-3, with D uncertain. V dropped 0 bases and J dropped 2 bases, with 8 bases sitting between them. This CDR3 is built from 15 residues. Germline loops: CDR1 SNHLY, CDR2 FYNNEI. Full variable domain (rest looked up from reference TRBV2 and TRBJ1-3): EPEVTQTPSHQVTQMGQEVILRCVPISNHLYFYWYRQILGQKVEFLVSFYNNEISEKSEIFDDQFSVERPDGSNFTLKIRSTKLEDSAMYFCASSEARTAGNTIYFGEGSWLTVV.

The V gene is TRBV6-1, the J gene TRBJ2-7, with 10 nucleotides matching TRBD1. There are 19 residues in the CDR3. J was trimmed by 2 bases and V by 4 bases; bases with no gene match: 17. Per the germline V gene, CDR1 is MNHNS and CDR2 is SASEGT. The CDR3 sequence: CASSVLGVRIGQGAYEQYF. CDR3 nucleotides: TGTGCCAGCAGTGTTTTAGGTGTGAGAATCGGACAGGGGGCCTACGAGCAGTACTTC.

CDR3 bases: TGTGCCAGCAGTGAGCGACCCAACTATGGCTACACCTTC. It codes for CASSERPNYGYTF. The chain employs TRBV2 and TRBJ1-2; D not certain. The length of the CDR3 is 13 residues. V was clipped by 3 bases and J by 2 bases, with 7 bases between them. Looked up from germline, CDR1 is SNHLY and CDR2 is FYNNEI.

V and J are TRBV11-3 and TRBJ2-1; TRBD1 aligns across 9 bases. The ends lost 5 bases at V and 8 bases at J; junction bases unmatched: 10. Germline assignment: CDR1 SGHNT and CDR2 YENEEA. The CDR3 consists of 15 residues. CDR3 nucleotide sequence: TGTGCCAGCAGCCCCGGGACAGGGAAGCGAGATGAGCAGTTCTTC. It codes for CASSPGTGKRDEQFF. Drawing the rest from reference TRBV11-3 and TRBJ2-1, the complete variable domain is EAGVVQSPRYKIIEKKQPVAFWCNPISGHNTLYWYLQNLGQGPELLIRYENEEAVDDSQLPKDRFSAERLKGVDSTLKIQPAELGDSAVYLCASSPGTGKRDEQFFGPGTRLTVL.

As to this clone: Other DNA sequences of this sample code for an identical CDR3. This chain uses TRBV20-1 with TRBJ2-5; D not resolved. Germline values: CDR1 DFQATT, CDR2 SNEGSKA (reference sequence). Between the trimmed V and J ends, which lost 3 bases and 5 bases, there was a span of 4 bases. This CDR3 is 10 amino acids long. The CDR3 protein is CSASSETQYF. CDR3 in DNA: TGCAGTGCTAGCTCCGAGACCCAGTACTTC.

Turning to this clone: Other nucleotide sequences in the sample specify the same CDR3. The DNA of the CDR3 is TGTGCCAGCAGCTTAGGAAGCGGGGGGAACACCGGGGAGCTGTTTTTT. Translated: CASSLGSGGNTGELFF. This rearrangement joins TRBV7-6 to TRBJ2-2; 8 bases agree with TRBD2. The CDR3 totals 16 residues. Germline CDR1 reads SGHVS; CDR2 reads FNYEAQ. The junction had 2 bases not matched to a gene; V was cut back by 1 base and J by 1 base.

The J gene is TRBJ1-1, the V gene TRBV11-2; D is unclear. The CDR3 spans 15 residues. Per germline, CDR1 SGHAT and CDR2 FQNNGV. V lost 5 bases, J lost 1 base, and 14 bases lay in between. Here the CDR3 reads CASSQIRAKNTEAFF. CDR3 nucleotide sequence: TGTGCCAGCAGCCAAATACGCGCAAAGAACACTGAAGCTTTCTTT.

This clone was observed once. This chain joins TRBV7-8 and TRBJ2-7; 11 bases map to TRBD2. This CDR3 is built from 18 residues. Trimming took 4 bases from V and 2 from J; bases not matched to a gene: 13. CDR1 and CDR2 from the germline V gene are SGHVS and FQNEAQ. The CDR3 is CASSSKGLAVAPTYEQYF. CDR3 nucleotides: TGTGCCAGCAGCTCAAAGGGACTAGCGGTAGCACCAACCTACGAGCAGTACTTC.

The rearrangement uses TRBV5-8 and TRBJ2-5, with 12 bases lining up with TRBD2. Germline trimming cut 0 bases from V and 6 bases from J; bases unmatched to any gene: 3. CDR1 and CDR2 (germline): SGHTS, YDEGEE. The CDR3 is 15 amino acids. CDR3 protein: CASSLGLAGAQTQYF. The CDR3 region has the DNA TGTGCCAGCAGCTTGGGACTAGCGGGAGCACAGACCCAGTACTTC.

The chain employs TRBV15 and TRBJ2-3; the match to TRBD1 covers 9 bases. V dropped 3 bases and J dropped 9; count of bases not matched to a gene: 7. CDR1 and CDR2 (germline): LNHNV, YYDKDF (reference sequence). There are 14 residues in the CDR3. In DNA, the CDR3 is TGTGCCACCAGCAGGAACAGGGGGCCCGAAACGCAGTATTTT. Its translation is CATSRNRGPETQYF.

This rearrangement joins TRBV7-8 to TRBJ2-1; 10 nucleotides agree with TRBD2. The CDR3 is 17 residues long. Germline assignment: CDR1 SGHVS and CDR2 FQNEAQ. Germline trimming cut 4 bases from V and 3 bases from J; bases unmatched to any gene: 9. The CDR3 coding sequence is TGTGCCAGCAGCTCGTCTGCTAGCGGGAGTTACTACAATGAGCAGTTCTTC. It translates to CASSSSASGSYYNEQFF.

As regards this clone: Other DNA sequences in this specimen translate into the identical CDR3. The gene calls are TRBV15 and TRBJ2-5; D gene ambiguous. The ends were cut back, 5 bases at V and 1 base at J, with 2 bases in the middle. Germline V gives CDR1 LNHNV, CDR2 YYDKDF (reference sequence). This CDR3 contains 11 residues. CDR3 coding DNA: TGTGCCACCAGCTCCCAAGAGACCCAGTACTTC. It translates to CATSSQETQYF.

As regards this clone: This CDR3 is also generated by other DNA sequences in the sample. The chain couples TRBV7-9 to TRBJ1-5; TRBD1 matches at 7 bases. Unmatched junction bases numbered 1, after V lost 0 bases and J lost 2 bases. CDR3 size: 15 residues. Germline values: CDR1 SEHNR, CDR2 FQNEAQ (reference sequence). The CDR3 DNA follows: TGTGCCAGCAGCTTAGCAGACAGGGGCAATCAGCCCCAGCATTTT. Protein: CASSLADRGNQPQHF.

The rearrangement links TRBV19 to TRBJ1-2; D is possibly TRBD1 (5 bases). Between the trimmed V and J ends, which lost 7 bases and 4 bases, there was a span of 19 bases. The CDR3 covers 15 residues. Germline lookup yields CDR1 LNHDA and CDR2 SQIVND (reference sequence). The CDR3: CASIPQAGRGYGYTF. The CDR3 bases are TGTGCCAGTATACCTCAGGCAGGGAGAGGCTATGGCTACACCTTC.

The V call is TRBV19, the J call TRBJ2-1; no definite D call. CDR1 and CDR2 (germline): LNHDA, SQIVND (reference sequence). The V and J ends lost 3 bases and 3 bases respectively, with 9 bases between them. The CDR3 spans 14 residues. As DNA, the CDR3 is TGTGCCAGTAGTATTAGGGTCGTCTACAATGAGCAGTTCTTC. It specifies CASSIRVVYNEQFF.

This chain links TRBV14 with TRBJ2-7; no definite D call. From germline, CDR1 is SGHDN and CDR2 FVKESK. The CDR3 sequence is 14 residues long. Trimming pared 4 bases from V and 2 bases from J, leaving 12 bases between. The DNA for the CDR3 is TGTGCCAGCAGCCTCACGGGCTTAGCCTACGAGCAGTACTTC. It specifies CASSLTGLAYEQYF.

This CDR3 is CASSSPWGVHTGELFF. The CDR3 DNA reads TGTGCCAGCAGCTCCCCGTGGGGCGTTCACACCGGGGAGCTGTTTTTT. This chain joins TRBV5-4 and TRBJ2-2; a possible D gene is TRBD1 (5 bases). Germline V gene data show CDR1 as SGHNT and CDR2 as YYREEE (reference sequence). This CDR3 has 16 residues. Trimming removed 3 bases at V and 3 bases at J, with 15 bases between.

The genes are TRBV7-9 and TRBJ2-5; 7 bases align to TRBD1. The length of the CDR3 is 15 residues. Germline V gene lookup returns CDR1 SEHNR and CDR2 FQNEAQ (reference sequence). The V and J ends lost 5 bases and 4 bases, in that order; junction bases with no gene match: 10. CDR3 protein: CASSTKQGMVETQYF. The DNA of the CDR3 is TGTGCCAGCAGCACCAAACAGGGGATGGTAGAGACCCAGTACTTC.

The rearrangement uses TRBV9 and TRBJ2-3, with 7 bases that match TRBD2. The CDR3 sequence is 16 residues long. Looked up from germline, CDR1 is SGDLS and CDR2 is YYNGEE. With 2 bases clipped from V and 1 base from J, the junction kept 7 bases outside the gene matches. CDR3 residues: CASSVGGRARTDTQYF. CDR3 in DNA: TGTGCCAGCAGCGTTGGAGGGAGGGCCCGCACAGATACGCAGTATTTT.

This clone appeared once. CDR3 bases: TGCGCCAGCAGCTTGGAGGGGTGGTACACTGAAGCTTTCTTT. This encodes CASSLEGWYTEAFF. The genes are TRBV5-1 and TRBJ1-1; D might be TRBD1 (5 bases). Per germline, CDR1 SGHRS and CDR2 YFSETQ. Trimming stripped 0 bases from V and 3 bases from J, with 9 bases between. The CDR3 spans 14 residues.

The table lists this clone with a count of one. The J gene is TRBJ2-6, the V gene TRBV2; 8 bases map to TRBD1. The CDR3 has 14 amino acids. The ends lost 9 bases at V and 4 bases at J; junction bases unmatched: 5. CDR1 and CDR2 from the germline V gene are SNHLY and FYNNEI. This CDR3 reads CARRTGYGANVLTF. Written as DNA, the CDR3 is TGTGCCAGACGGACAGGGTACGGGGCCAACGTCCTGACTTTC.

This chain's CDR3 is CASSVSTGRTGELFF. CDR3 sequence (DNA): TGTGCCAGCAGCGTATCCACAGGGCGAACCGGGGAGCTGTTTTTT. The chain has TRBV9 and TRBJ2-2, with D possibly being TRBD1 (6 bases). CDR3 length: 15 residues. V gave up 1 base and J gave up 5 bases, with 12 bases separating them. Looked up from germline, CDR1 is SGDLS and CDR2 is YYNGEE.